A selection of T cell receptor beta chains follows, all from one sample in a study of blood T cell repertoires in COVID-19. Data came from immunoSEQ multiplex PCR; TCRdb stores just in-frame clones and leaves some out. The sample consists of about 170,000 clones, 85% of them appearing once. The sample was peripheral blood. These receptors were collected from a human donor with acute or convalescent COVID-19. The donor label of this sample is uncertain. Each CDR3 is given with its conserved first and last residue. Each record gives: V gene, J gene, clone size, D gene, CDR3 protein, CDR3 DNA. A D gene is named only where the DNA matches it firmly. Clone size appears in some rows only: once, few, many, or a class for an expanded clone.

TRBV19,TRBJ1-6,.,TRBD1,CASTAGTGGATSFAPLHF,TGTGCCAGTACCGCCGGGACAGGGGGCGCAACCTCCTTTGCACCCCTCCACTTT
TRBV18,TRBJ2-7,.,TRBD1,CASSPITPGQGSNEQYF,TGTGCCAGCTCACCAATTACTCCGGGACAGGGCTCCAACGAGCAGTACTTC
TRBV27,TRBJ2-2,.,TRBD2,CASGLAGGHTGELFF,TGTGCCAGCGGACTAGCGGGGGGTCATACCGGGGAGCTGTTTTTT
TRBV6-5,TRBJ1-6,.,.,CASLPYRDSPLHF,TGTGCCAGCCTACCTTACAGGGATTCACCCCTCCACTTT
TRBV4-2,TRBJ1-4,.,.,CASSQDGGEKLFF,TGTGCCAGCAGCCAAGATGGCGGTGAAAAACTGTTTTTT
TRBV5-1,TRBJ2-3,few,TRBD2,CASTLRASGSTDTQYF,TGCGCCAGCACCTTGCGTGCTAGCGGGAGCACAGATACGCAGTATTTT
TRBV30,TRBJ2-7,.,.,CAWSVPFYEQYF,TGTGCCTGGAGTGTCCCCTTCTACGAGCAGTACTTC
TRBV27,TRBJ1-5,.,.,CASSKDSSKSQHF,TGTGCCAGCAGTAAGGACTCCAGTAAGTCCCAGCATTTT
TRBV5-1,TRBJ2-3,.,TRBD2,CASSREGRRGGTDTQYF,TGCGCCAGCAGTAGGGAGGGGCGGCGCGGGGGGACAGATACGCAGTATTTT
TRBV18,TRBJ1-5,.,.,CASSPGGGVGQPQHF,TGTGCCAGCTCACCGGGAGGTGGGGTCGGTCAGCCCCAGCATTTT
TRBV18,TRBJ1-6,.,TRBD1,CASSPLQTGDSPLHF,TGTGCCAGCTCACCTCTACAGACAGGGGATTCACCCCTCCACTTT
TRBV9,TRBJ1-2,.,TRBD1,CASSPQTGWGYTF,TGTGCCAGCAGCCCCCAGACAGGGTGGGGCTACACCTTC
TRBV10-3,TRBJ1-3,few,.,CAISERGGPSGNTIYF,TGTGCCATCAGTGAGAGGGGGGGGCCTTCTGGAAACACCATATATTTT
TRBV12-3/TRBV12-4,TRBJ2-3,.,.,CASSALRSTQYF,TGTGCCAGCAGTGCCCTCCGAAGCACGCAGTATTTT
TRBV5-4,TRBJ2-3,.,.,CASSKRAGADTDTQYF,TGTGCCAGCAGTAAAAGGGCGGGGGCCGACACAGATACGCAGTATTTT
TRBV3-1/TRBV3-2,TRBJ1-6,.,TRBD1,CASSRGQGGSPLHF,TGTGCCAGCAGCCGCGGACAGGGAGGATCACCCCTCCACTTT
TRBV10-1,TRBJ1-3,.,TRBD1,CASSGQGSGSGNTIYF,TGCGCCAGCAGTGGACAGGGAAGCGGCTCTGGAAACACCATATATTTT
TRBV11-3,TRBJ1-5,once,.,CASSPARFIPGNQPQHF,TGTGCCAGCAGCCCAGCCAGGTTTATACCGGGCAATCAGCCCCAGCATTTT
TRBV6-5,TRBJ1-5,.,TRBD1,CASSSQQGGAFQPQHF,TGTGCCAGCAGTTCCCAGCAAGGGGGCGCGTTTCAGCCCCAGCATTTT
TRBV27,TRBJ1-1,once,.,CASPFPAGENTEAFF,TGTGCCAGCCCGTTCCCCGCCGGGGAGAACACTGAAGCTTTCTTT